A selection of T cell receptor beta chains follows, all from one sample in a study of cytomegalovirus exposure and HLA in healthy donors. The repertoire was sequenced with immunoSEQ multiplex PCR; TCRdb's copy has only in-frame clones and lacks some. The sample holds more than 100,000 clones, under 10% seen once. The sequenced sample was PBMCs. All receptors derive from a woman aged 40 to 55 in good health and CMV-seropositive. Each CDR3 is given with its conserved first and last residue. A D gene is named only where the DNA matches it firmly. Not every row has a clone size; where given, it reads once, few, many or a size class.

V: TRBV11-2; size: few; D: TRBD1; J: TRBJ2-2; CDR3: CASSLGQGFFPGELFF; DNA: TGTGCCAGCAGCCTAGGACAGGGATTTTTCCCCGGGGAGCTGTTTTTT
V: TRBV6-5; size: few; D: TRBD1; J: TRBJ2-1; CDR3: CATNPRRGIHNEQFF; DNA: TGTGCCACTAACCCCCGCAGGGGGATCCACAATGAGCAGTTCTTC
V: TRBV2; size: -; D: -; J: TRBJ1-1; CDR3: CASSGAPWSTEAFF; DNA: TGTGCCAGCAGTGGAGCCCCGTGGAGCACTGAAGCTTTCTTT
V: TRBV7-6; size: -; D: TRBD1; J: TRBJ2-7; CDR3: CASSHTDRDEQYF; DNA: TGTGCCAGCAGCCACACGGACAGGGACGAGCAGTACTTC
V: TRBV19; size: -; D: -; J: TRBJ1-2; CDR3: CASMDRNYGYTF; DNA: TGTGCCAGTATGGACAGAAACTATGGCTACACCTTC
V: TRBV11-2; size: few; D: TRBD2; J: TRBJ2-1; CDR3: CASSRGLARNEQFF; DNA: TGTGCCAGCAGCCGGGGACTAGCGCGGAATGAGCAGTTCTTC
V: TRBV6-5; size: few; D: TRBD1; J: TRBJ1-6; CDR3: CASKKTGTGDSPLHF; DNA: TGTGCCAGCAAGAAGACCGGGACAGGGGATTCACCCCTCCACTTT
V: TRBV4-2; size: -; D: -; J: TRBJ1-1; CDR3: CASSPTTPGRAFF; DNA: TGTGCCAGCAGCCCAACCACACCTGGGCGAGCTTTCTTT
V: TRBV4-1; size: few; D: TRBD1; J: TRBJ2-7; CDR3: CASSQGPGQGTYEQYF; DNA: TGCGCCAGCAGCCAAGGCCCGGGACAGGGTACCTACGAGCAGTACTTC
V: TRBV7-2; size: few; D: TRBD1; J: TRBJ1-2; CDR3: CASSPRTGPNYGYTF; DNA: TGTGCCAGCAGCCCACGGACAGGGCCTAACTATGGCTACACCTTC
V: TRBV5-6; size: few; D: TRBD2; J: TRBJ2-7; CDR3: CASSLGLAGTYEQYF; DNA: TGTGCCAGCAGCTTGGGACTAGCGGGGACCTACGAGCAGTACTTC
V: TRBV18; size: few; D: TRBD1; J: TRBJ1-6; CDR3: CASSLQDGDRPHF; DNA: TGTGCCAGCTCACTTCAGGATGGGGACAGGCCCCACTTT
V: TRBV5-1; size: -; D: TRBD2; J: TRBJ2-2; CDR3: CASSFPSGGPNTGELFF; DNA: TGCGCCAGCAGCTTCCCTAGCGGGGGACCGAACACCGGGGAGCTGTTTTTT
V: TRBV18; size: -; D: TRBD1; J: TRBJ2-7; CDR3: CASSPPGTGGTYEQYF; DNA: TGTGCCAGCTCACCACCAGGGACAGGGGGAACATACGAGCAGTACTTC
V: TRBV5-1; size: -; D: -; J: TRBJ1-1; CDR3: CASSLEGAGTEAFF; DNA: TGCGCCAGCAGCTTGGAAGGGGCAGGTACTGAAGCTTTCTTT
V: TRBV2; size: -; D: TRBD2; J: TRBJ2-3; CDR3: CASSASGGMDTQYF; DNA: TGTGCCAGCAGTGCTAGCGGGGGGATGGATACGCAGTATTTT
V: TRBV11-2; size: few; D: -; J: TRBJ2-1; CDR3: CASRPQGRHEQFF; DNA: TGTGCCAGCAGGCCACAGGGAAGGCATGAGCAGTTCTTC
V: TRBV6-6; size: once; D: -; J: TRBJ1-4; CDR3: CASSYQGPATNEKLFF; DNA: TGTGCCAGCAGTTATCAGGGGCCTGCAACTAATGAAAAACTGTTTTTT
V: TRBV6-5; size: -; D: -; J: TRBJ2-3; CDR3: CASSREQYTDTQYF; DNA: TGTGCCAGCAGCCGCGAACAGTACACAGATACGCAGTATTTT
V: TRBV7-9; size: -; D: -; J: TRBJ2-7; CDR3: CASSLGQYSYEQYF; DNA: TGTGCCAGCAGCTTAGGACAGTACTCCTACGAGCAGTACTTC
V: TRBV13; size: few; D: TRBD1; J: TRBJ1-1; CDR3: CASSWTGREDTEAFF; DNA: TGTGCCAGCAGCTGGACAGGGAGGGAAGATACTGAAGCTTTCTTT
V: TRBV5-1; size: -; D: -; J: TRBJ1-4; CDR3: CASSLTTTNEKLFF; DNA: TGCGCCAGCAGCTTGACAACAACTAATGAAAAACTGTTTTTT
V: TRBV19; size: few; D: TRBD1; J: TRBJ1-6; CDR3: CASMGQGVGTLHF; DNA: TGTGCCAGTATGGGACAGGGAGTGGGCACCCTCCACTTT
V: TRBV6-4; size: -; D: -; J: TRBJ1-1; CDR3: CASKPEYSGTEAFF; DNA: TGTGCCAGCAAGCCAGAGTACTCGGGTACTGAAGCTTTCTTT
V: TRBV11-1; size: few; D: -; J: TRBJ2-5; CDR3: CASSFAVQETQYF; DNA: TGTGCCAGCAGCTTCGCAGTCCAAGAGACCCAGTACTTC
V: TRBV5-1; size: few; D: -; J: TRBJ2-2; CDR3: CASSLAVNGELFF; DNA: TGCGCCAGCAGCTTGGCCGTTAACGGGGAGCTGTTTTTT
V: TRBV18; size: -; D: -; J: TRBJ1-1; CDR3: CASSPLRGGGGTEAFF; DNA: TGTGCCAGCTCACCACTACGGGGCGGGGGCGGCACTGAAGCTTTCTTT
V: TRBV5-1; size: -; D: -; J: TRBJ2-5; CDR3: CASSLEGGETQYF; DNA: TGCGCCAGCAGCTTAGAGGGTGGGGAGACCCAGTACTTC
V: TRBV6-1; size: few; D: TRBD2; J: TRBJ2-5; CDR3: CASMTSPQETQYF; DNA: TGTGCCAGTATGACTAGCCCACAAGAGACCCAGTACTTC
V: TRBV6-1; size: few; D: -; J: TRBJ1-3; CDR3: CASKIQGNGNTIYF; DNA: TGTGCCAGCAAGATACAGGGCAACGGAAACACCATATATTTT
V: TRBV2; size: -; D: -; J: TRBJ2-1; CDR3: CASSEAALTGGLTNEQFF; DNA: TGTGCCAGCAGTGAAGCCGCCTTAACCGGGGGGCTGACAAATGAGCAGTTCTTC